The subject of this entry is one T cell receptor beta chain. The sample comes from a study of blood T cell repertoires in COVID-19. Categorization into cohorts depended on clinical history that participants reported. The junction had 4 bases not matched to a gene; V was cut back by 6 bases and J by 0 bases. There are 14 residues in the CDR3. Germline-derived CDR1 and CDR2 are LNHDA and SQIVND (reference sequence). Per the original methods: Amplification from reference gene primers served as the basis for estimated nucleated cell counts. Sequencing was performed with immunoSEQ multiplex PCR; in TCRdb, only in-frame clones are kept and a portion is missing. Clone size and V and J calls were adopted from that table, with D and trimming inferred from the DNA. The sample contains 450,000 to 600,000 clones, about nine tenths of which appear only once.

The origin of this receptor is a woman under 30 who had recovered from COVID-19. The chain is built from TRBV19 and TRBJ2-7, with 8 bases lining up with TRBD2. The sequencing sample was made of PBMCs or T cells enriched from blood (not recorded which). DNA for the CDR3: TGTGCCAGTAGCCGCGGGGGGAGCTCCTACGAGCAGTACTTC. It yields the protein CASSRGGSSYEQYF.